This TCR beta chain was documented in a study of early T cells in non-severe SARS-CoV-2 infection. MiXCR, applied by TCRdb to the 5' RACE reads, yields one record per CDR3 protein. This repertoire shows 25,000 to 30,000 distinct CDR3 sequences, roughly 5.1% found once; its top ten account for roughly 2.7%. The table lists this clonotype with many counts. The CDR3 has 13 amino acids. Germline trimming cut 5 bases from V and 7 bases from J; bases unmatched to any gene: 4. The sequencing input was whole blood. The clonotype originates from an adult who was a healthcare worker with PCR-confirmed SARS-CoV-2 infection or an uninfected control (not recorded which). This chain joins TRBV12-3 or TRBV12-4 and TRBJ2-1, with 8 bases matching TRBD1. The CDR3 DNA follows: TGTGCCAGCAGTCTTCGGACAGGGAATGAGCAGTTCTTC. Translating it yields CASSLRTGNEQFF.